This T cell receptor (beta chain) was captured in a study of blood T cell repertoires in COVID-19 (dated by TCRdb to 2019 to 2021). Broadly, across the study: The collaborator samples originated in the United States, Italy and Spain and spanned the acute and convalescent phases of COVID-19. The prospective study material was composed of cDNA or gDNA derived from T cells, B-cell-depleted T cells, or PBMCs. Subjects who had been exposed to COVID-19, were actively infected with it, or had recovered from it provided the deeply sampled blood TCRbeta repertoires that made up the dataset. The repertoires were released in a freely available public database meant as a resource for research on the immune response to SARS-CoV-2. Samples were obtained from the ongoing ImmuneRACE study (first 160 participants) and from over a thousand subjects provided by 6 global collaborators. The sample metadata nearly always contained a de-identified subject ID, COVID-19 status, age in years and sex. HLA class I and class II types, where available, came from metadata supplied by the sample provider rather than from assay-based typing. Broad study findings and their caveats: How much clinical and demographic metadata was included differed by source and by participant, and the metadata was provided uncurated.

V loses 4 bases, J loses 0 bases, and the germline ends lie 10 bases apart. Per the germline V gene, LGHNA is the CDR1 and YSLEER is the CDR2. From its cysteine to its phenylalanine, the CDR3 spans 15 amino acids. Only the CDR3 DNA stays, 45 bases, in frame from base 1. Whole blood was collected in K2EDTA tubes by collaborating institutions according to the institutions' own protocols. For TCRbeta analysis, collaborator samples were shipped as frozen whole blood, as isolated PBMCs, or as DNA extracted from either sample type. A word on this clone: The clone's antigen remains unknown. No base-level quality is on record; no much larger clone is a single base apart.

The immunoSEQ Assay, a bias-controlled multiplex PCR, was used to amplify TCRbeta CDR3 regions from genomic DNA. As for the authors' bioinformatics: Within the assay, amplification of reference gene primers was used to estimate how many nucleated cells each sample contained. Sequence reads were collapsed and filtered to measure the absolute abundance of every unique TCRbeta CDR3 rearrangement. For each sample, productive Simpson clonality was calculated as the square root of Simpson's diversity index across productive rearrangements. Not all clones reach the TCRdb copy of this immuneACCESS table, which keeps in-frame sequences only. Checked studies attribute under half of the gap to unresolved V genes and leave the rest unexplained. V, J and clone size reflect that table, while D and trimming were determined from the DNA. This sample gives under 300,000 clones in total; less than 90% of them show up just once. 6.2% of the sample lies in the top ten.

Input material: peripheral blood. The chain links TRBV4-3 with TRBJ2-1; the D gene is possibly TRBD2, with 6 bases matching. This clonotype originated in a man aged 60 to 75 with acute or convalescent COVID-19. The base sequence is TGCGCCAGCAGCCGAGGGACTCCCTCCTACAATGAGCAGTTCTTC. It codes for CASSRGTPSYNEQFF.